Presented here are 14 T cell receptor beta chains from one specimen sequenced in a study of OX40 agonist ivuxolimab in advanced cancers. Using immunoSEQ multiplex PCR, the repertoire was profiled, and TCRdb retains in-frame clones only, with some absent. This sample yields some 80,000 clones, of which 87% are seen a single time; less than 0.7% belongs to the top ten. Material: CD4+ or CD8+ T cells sorted from blood, obtained in a trial of the OX40 agonist ivuxolimab. All receptors derive from an adult with an advanced solid tumor such as melanoma, head and neck, liver or kidney cancer.

The chain carries TRBV5-1 and TRBJ2-5, with 8 bases identical to TRBD2. This CDR3 spans 14 amino acids. The trim removed 5 bases at V and 5 bases at J, leaving 8 bases unmatched. Per the germline V gene, CDR1 is SGHRS and CDR2 is YFSETQ. DNA for the CDR3: TGCGCCAGCAGATGGGCGGGGGGTGAGGAGACCCAGTACTTC. As protein: CASRWAGGEETQYF.

V and J are TRBV7-2 and TRBJ2-3; a possible D gene is TRBD1 (6 bases). V lost 3 bases to trimming and J lost 0 bases, with 7 bases between them. Germline CDR1 and CDR2: SGHTA and FQGNSA. The CDR3 runs 14 residues. The CDR3 reads CASSLGTSTDTQYF. CDR3 nucleotide sequence: TGTGCCAGCAGCTTGGGGACAAGCACAGATACGCAGTATTTT.

This clone was counted between two and nine times. The gene calls are TRBV5-1 and TRBJ2-1; 7 nucleotides align to TRBD1. Germline CDR1 reads SGHRS; CDR2 reads YFSETQ. V was clipped by 4 bases and J by 4 bases; unmatched bases: 8. The CDR3 consists of 15 residues. CDR3 sequence: CASSRGQATYNEQFF. CDR3 nucleotides: TGCGCCAGCAGCCGAGGACAGGCGACGTACAATGAGCAGTTCTTC. The variable domain in full, completed from reference TRBV5-1 and TRBJ2-1, reads KAGVTQTPRYLIKTRGQQVTLSCSPISGHRSVSWYQQTPGQGLQFLFEYFSETQRNKGNFPGRFSGRQFSNSRSEMNVSTLELGDSALYLCASSRGQATYNEQFFGPGTRLTVL.

Details on this clone: At one end, the junction sequence differs from germline, possibly due to a read error. V and J are TRBV4-3 and TRBJ2-5; the match to TRBD1 covers 7 bases. The V gene's germline CDR1 is LGHNA and CDR2 YSLEER. CDR3 size: 13 residues. DNA for the CDR3: TGCGCCAGCAGCCAAGATATTGGGGACAGTCCCAACTTC. Translation: CASSQDIGDSPNF.

J is TRBJ2-1 and V is TRBV5-1; D ambiguous. This CDR3 has 17 amino acids. V was clipped by 0 bases and J by 0 bases, with 13 bases between them. Germline values: CDR1 SGHRS, CDR2 YFSETQ. The CDR3 region has the DNA TGCGCCAGCAGCTTGGGGGTTCTACTTAGCTCCTACAATGAGCAGTTCTTC. Protein: CASSLGVLLSSYNEQFF.

The chain recombines TRBV28 with TRBJ2-7; no definite D call. Germline V CDR1 and CDR2: MDHEN, SYDVKM. The CDR3 length is 11 residues. Trimming left V 5 bases short and J 4 bases short, with 6 bases between. The DNA of the CDR3 is TGTGCCAGCAGTATGGGGTACGAGCAGTACTTC. It translates to CASSMGYEQYF.

This rearrangement joins TRBV9 to TRBJ1-1; 7 bases are shared with TRBD1. With 1 base clipped from V and 4 bases from J, the junction kept 10 bases outside the gene matches. Germline V gives CDR1 SGDLS, CDR2 YYNGEE. The CDR3 covers 16 residues. The CDR3 is CASSVPTGVSITEAFF. The DNA for the CDR3 is TGTGCCAGCAGCGTACCCACAGGGGTCTCGATCACTGAAGCTTTCTTT.

This chain uses TRBV18 with TRBJ1-4; TRBD1 is a possible D gene (6 bases). V lost 2 bases, J lost 4 bases, and 8 bases lay in between. Germline V gene sequence: CDR1 KGHSH, CDR2 LQKENI. The length of the CDR3 is 14 residues. CDR3 loop: CASSPGGLNEKLFF. The CDR3 DNA is TGTGCCAGCTCACCAGGGGGGCTTAATGAAAAACTGTTTTTT.

The chain combines TRBV4-2 with TRBJ1-1; D gene ambiguous. The germline gives CDR1 LGHNA, CDR2 YNFKEQ. This CDR3 is built from 14 residues. V was clipped by 4 bases and J by 8 bases, with 17 bases between them. The CDR3 reads CASSPVDGSPEAFF. The CDR3 DNA follows: TGTGCCAGCAGCCCGGTAGACGGGTCCCCGGAAGCTTTCTTT.

The gene calls are TRBV5-1 and TRBJ1-2; TRBD1 matches at 9 bases. CDR1 and CDR2 (germline): SGHRS, YFSETQ. The CDR3 length is 13 residues. The V segment lost 4 bases and the J segment 5 bases; nucleotides outside the gene matches: 3. The CDR3 loop reads CASSRDRVYGYTF. The CDR3 DNA follows: TGCGCCAGCAGCCGGGACAGGGTTTATGGCTACACCTTC.

V usage is TRBV6-6 and J usage is TRBJ2-7, with 7 bases aligning to TRBD2. Unmatched junction bases numbered 5, after V lost 6 bases and J lost 0 bases. Per germline, CDR1 MNHNY and CDR2 SVGAGI (reference sequence). This CDR3 has 14 amino acids. The CDR3 region is CASRGGLSSYEQYF. The CDR3 coding sequence is TGTGCCAGCAGGGGGGGGTTGAGCTCCTACGAGCAGTACTTC.

The J gene is TRBJ2-7, the V gene TRBV5-1; D is ambiguous. The V end lost 0 bases, the J end lost 3 bases, and 7 bases lay between the germline ends. The CDR3 consists of 13 residues. The germline CDR1 and CDR2 sequences are SGHRS and YFSETQ. The CDR3, as DNA: TGCGCCAGCAGCTTGGGGCCATACTACGAGCAGTACTTC. Its translation: CASSLGPYYEQYF. The variable domain in full, with the rest retrieved from reference TRBV5-1 and TRBJ2-7, is KAGVTQTPRYLIKTRGQQVTLSCSPISGHRSVSWYQQTPGQGLQFLFEYFSETQRNKGNFPGRFSGRQFSNSRSEMNVSTLELGDSALYLCASSLGPYYEQYFGPGTRLTVT.

The rearrangement uses TRBV6-5 and TRBJ2-7, with 11 bases aligning to TRBD2. V was clipped by 4 bases and J by 12 bases; unmatched bases: 8. The CDR3 runs to 13 residues. The germline V gene has CDR1 MNHEY and CDR2 SVGAGI. CDR3 in amino acids: CASSSTSGEGLYF. CDR3 bases: TGTGCCAGCAGTTCGACTAGCGGGGAAGGGCTGTACTTC.

The CDR3 DNA sequence: TGCGCCAGCAGCTTCTTGTTAGCGGGGCCCACAGATACGCAGTATTTT. Amino acid sequence: CASSFLLAGPTDTQYF. The chain has TRBV5-1 and TRBJ2-3; 8 nucleotides match TRBD2. Trimming took 2 bases from V and 2 from J; bases not matched to a gene: 7. The CDR3 is 16 amino acids. Per germline, CDR1 SGHRS and CDR2 YFSETQ.